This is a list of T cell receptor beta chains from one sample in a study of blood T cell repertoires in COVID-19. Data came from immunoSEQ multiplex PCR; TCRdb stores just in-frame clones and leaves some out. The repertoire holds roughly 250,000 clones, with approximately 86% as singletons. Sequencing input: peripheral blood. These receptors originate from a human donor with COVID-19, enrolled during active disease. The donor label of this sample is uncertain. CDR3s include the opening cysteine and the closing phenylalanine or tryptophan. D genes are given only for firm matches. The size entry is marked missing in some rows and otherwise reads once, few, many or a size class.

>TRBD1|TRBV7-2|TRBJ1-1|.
TGTGCCAGCAGCTCCCAGGGGGCGCGCACTGAAGCTTTCTTT
CASSSQGARTEAFF
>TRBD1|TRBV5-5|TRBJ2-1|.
TGTGCCAGCAGCTTGGGGATGGGACAGGGGTTTGTTGAGCAGTTCTTC
CASSLGMGQGFVEQFF
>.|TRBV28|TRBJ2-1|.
TGTGCCAGCAGTAAGCCCTCGACAGAGCAGTTCTTC
CASSKPSTEQFF
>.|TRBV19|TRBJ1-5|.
TGTGCCAGTAGTACACAGAGTGGCAATCAGCCCCAGCATTTT
CASSTQSGNQPQHF
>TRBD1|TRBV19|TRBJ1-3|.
TGTGCCAGTAGTATCCCACAGGGGGTGCTTGGAAACACCATATATTTT
CASSIPQGVLGNTIYF
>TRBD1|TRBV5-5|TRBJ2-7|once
TGTGCCAGCAGCTTCGGGACAGGGATTCCCGACTACGAGCAGTACTTC
CASSFGTGIPDYEQYF
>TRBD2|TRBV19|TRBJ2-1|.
TGTGCCAGTAGTATGAACGGGAGGGAGCAGTTCTTC
CASSMNGREQFF
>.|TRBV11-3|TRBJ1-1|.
TGTGCCAGCAGCTTAGAGGGGCACACTGAAGCTTTCTTT
CASSLEGHTEAFF
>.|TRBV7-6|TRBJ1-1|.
TGTGCCAGCACCCCGGGGGCTTTCTTT
CASTPGAFF
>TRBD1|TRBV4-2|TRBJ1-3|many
TGTGCCAGCAGAGAAAACAGGGGGCGTTCGGGAAACACCATATATTTT
CASRENRGRSGNTIYF
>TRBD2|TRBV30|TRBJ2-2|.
TGTGCCTGGGGCATAGCGGGAGGGCCGGTGGGGGAGCTGTTTTTT
CAWGIAGGPVGELFF
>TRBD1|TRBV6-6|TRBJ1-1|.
TGTGCCAGCACTACCGGGACAGGGGTAATCGGCACTGAAGCTTTCTTT
CASTTGTGVIGTEAFF
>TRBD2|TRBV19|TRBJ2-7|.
TGTGCCAGTAGTCCTAGGACTAGCGGGAGTTACGAGCAGTACTTC
CASSPRTSGSYEQYF
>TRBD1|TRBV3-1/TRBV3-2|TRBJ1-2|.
TGTGCCAGCAGCCCAGGGACAGGGTCGGATGGCTACACCTTC
CASSPGTGSDGYTF
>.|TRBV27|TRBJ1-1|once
TGTGCCAGCAGAGGATTACAGGCGAACACTGAAGCTTTCTTT
CASRGLQANTEAFF
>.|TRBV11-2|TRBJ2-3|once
TGTGCCAGCAGCTTAGACAGGGATTCAGATACGCAGTATTTT
CASSLDRDSDTQYF
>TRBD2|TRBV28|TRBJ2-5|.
TGTGCCAGCACCCTCCGGGGGGGGATAGAGACCCAGTACTTC
CASTLRGGIETQYF
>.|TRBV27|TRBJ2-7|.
TGTGCCAGCAGTTTATCTGGCGGCCCCCGCTACGAGCAGTACTTC
CASSLSGGPRYEQYF
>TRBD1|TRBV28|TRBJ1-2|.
TGTGCCAGCAGTGGAGATCCGACAGGGTATGGCTACACCTTC
CASSGDPTGYGYTF
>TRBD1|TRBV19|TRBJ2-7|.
TGTGCCAGTAGTATTATGGGACAGGGGTCCTACGAGCAGTACTTC
CASSIMGQGSYEQYF
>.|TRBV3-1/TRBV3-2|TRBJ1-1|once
TGTGCCAGCAGCCCCCCGGGTGTCACTGAAGCTTTCTTT
CASSPPGVTEAFF
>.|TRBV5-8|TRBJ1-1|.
TGTGCCAGCAGCAGGCCACGGGTTGAAAACACTGAAGCTTTCTTT
CASSRPRVENTEAFF
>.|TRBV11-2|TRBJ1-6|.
TGTGCCAGCAGCTTAACTGGTTCACCCCTCCACTTT
CASSLTGSPLHF
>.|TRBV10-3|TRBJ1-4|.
TGTGCCATCAGTGACGGGGAAAAACTGTTTTTT
CAISDGEKLFF
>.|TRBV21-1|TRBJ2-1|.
TGTGCCAGCATCCCCATAGGACTAGGCACGGCGGCCTACAATGAGCAGTTCTTC
CASIPIGLGTAAYNEQFF
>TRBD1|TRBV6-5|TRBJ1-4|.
TGTGCCAGCGTCCCGGGACAGGGACCTAATGAAAAACTGTTTTTT
CASVPGQGPNEKLFF